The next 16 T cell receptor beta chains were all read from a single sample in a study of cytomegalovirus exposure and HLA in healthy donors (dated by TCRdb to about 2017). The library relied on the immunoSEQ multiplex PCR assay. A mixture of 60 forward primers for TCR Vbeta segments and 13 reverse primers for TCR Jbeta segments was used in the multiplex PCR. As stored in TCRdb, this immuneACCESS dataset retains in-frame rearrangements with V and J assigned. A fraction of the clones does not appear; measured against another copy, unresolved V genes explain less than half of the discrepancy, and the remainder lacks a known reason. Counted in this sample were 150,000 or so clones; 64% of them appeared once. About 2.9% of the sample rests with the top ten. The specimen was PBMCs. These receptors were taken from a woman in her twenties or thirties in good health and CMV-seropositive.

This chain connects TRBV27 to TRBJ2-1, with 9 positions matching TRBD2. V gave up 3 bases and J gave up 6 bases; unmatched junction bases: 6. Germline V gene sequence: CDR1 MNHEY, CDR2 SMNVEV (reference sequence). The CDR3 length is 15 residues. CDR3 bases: TGTGCCAGCAGTTTTGCTCCTAGCGGGGTCAATGAGCAGTTCTTC. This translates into CASSFAPSGVNEQFF.

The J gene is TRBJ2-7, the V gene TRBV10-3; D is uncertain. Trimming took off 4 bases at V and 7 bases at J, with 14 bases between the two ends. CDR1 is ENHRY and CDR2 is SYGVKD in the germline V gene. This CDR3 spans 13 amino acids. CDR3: CAISATKFEEQYF. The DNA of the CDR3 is TGTGCCATCAGTGCTACCAAGTTTGAGGAGCAGTACTTC.

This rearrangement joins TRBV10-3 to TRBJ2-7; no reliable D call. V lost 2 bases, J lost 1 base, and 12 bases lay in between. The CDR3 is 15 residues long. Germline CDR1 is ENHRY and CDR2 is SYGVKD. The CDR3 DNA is TGTGCCATCAGTGAGGTTCCCGACAATTCCTACGAGCAGTACTTC. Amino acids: CAISEVPDNSYEQYF.

The CDR3 sequence: CASSFGTGGNYGYTF. In nucleotides, the CDR3 is TGTGCCAGCAGTTTTGGGACAGGGGGTAACTATGGCTACACCTTC. The chain combines TRBV5-6 with TRBJ1-2; TRBD1 agrees at 11 bases. With 5 bases clipped from V and 1 base from J, the junction kept 4 bases outside the gene matches. The CDR3 is made up of 15 amino acids. Germline V gives CDR1 SGHDT, CDR2 YYEEEE.

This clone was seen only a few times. The DNA for the CDR3 is TGCGCCAGCAGCAAACCGGGACTAGCGGGCTCGGGGGAGCAGTTCTTC. Amino acids: CASSKPGLAGSGEQFF. The chain combines TRBV5-1 with TRBJ2-1, with 12 bases lining up with TRBD2. Per the germline V gene, CDR1 is SGHRS and CDR2 is YFSETQ. The trim removed 4 bases at V and 10 bases at J, leaving 12 bases unmatched. The CDR3 is 16 amino acids.

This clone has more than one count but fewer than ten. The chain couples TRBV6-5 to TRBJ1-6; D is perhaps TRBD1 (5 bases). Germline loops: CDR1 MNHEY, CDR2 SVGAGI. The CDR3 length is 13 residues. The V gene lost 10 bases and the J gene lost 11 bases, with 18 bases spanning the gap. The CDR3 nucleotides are TGTGCCACTAAGGTCGACAGCAATACACCCCTCCACTTT. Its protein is CATKVDSNTPLHF.

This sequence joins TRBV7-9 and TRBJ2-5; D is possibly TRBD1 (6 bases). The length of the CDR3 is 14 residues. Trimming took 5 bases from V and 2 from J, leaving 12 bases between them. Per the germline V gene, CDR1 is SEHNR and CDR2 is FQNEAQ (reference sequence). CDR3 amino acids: CASSRDTIQETQYF. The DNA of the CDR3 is TGTGCCAGCAGCCGGGACACCATACAAGAGACCCAGTACTTC.

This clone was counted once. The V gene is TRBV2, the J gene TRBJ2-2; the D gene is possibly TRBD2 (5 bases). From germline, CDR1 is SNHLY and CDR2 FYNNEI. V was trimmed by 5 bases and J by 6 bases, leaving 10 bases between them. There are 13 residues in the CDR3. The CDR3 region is CASSYLEAGELFF. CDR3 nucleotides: TGTGCCAGCAGTTACTTGGAGGCCGGGGAGCTGTTTTTT.

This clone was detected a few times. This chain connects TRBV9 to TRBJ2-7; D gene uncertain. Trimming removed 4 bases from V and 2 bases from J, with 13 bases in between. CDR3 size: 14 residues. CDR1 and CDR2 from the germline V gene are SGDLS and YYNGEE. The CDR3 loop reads CASSYGQAPYEQYF. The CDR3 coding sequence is TGTGCCAGCAGCTATGGTCAGGCCCCCTACGAGCAGTACTTC.

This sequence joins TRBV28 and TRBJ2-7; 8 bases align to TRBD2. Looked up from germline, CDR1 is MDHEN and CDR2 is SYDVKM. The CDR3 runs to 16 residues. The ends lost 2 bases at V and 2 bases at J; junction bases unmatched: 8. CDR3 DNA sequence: TGTGCCAGCAGTTTAATTGGGCGTAGCGGGACCTACGAGCAGTACTTC. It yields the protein CASSLIGRSGTYEQYF.

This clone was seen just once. CDR3 in DNA: TGTGCCTGGAGTCACGGGAGGGATCAAGAGACCCAGTACTTC. Protein sequence: CAWSHGRDQETQYF. The V and J genes are TRBV30 and TRBJ2-5, with 8 bases aligning to TRBD2. The CDR3 sequence is 14 residues long. Looked up from germline, CDR1 is GTSNPN and CDR2 is SVGIG (reference sequence). V lost 2 bases and J lost 2; bases outside the gene matches: 4.

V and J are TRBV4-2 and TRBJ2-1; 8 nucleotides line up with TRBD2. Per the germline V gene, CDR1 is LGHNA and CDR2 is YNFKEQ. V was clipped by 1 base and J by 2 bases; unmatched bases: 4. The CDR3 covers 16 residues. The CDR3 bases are TGTGCCAGCAGCCAAGTGAGCGGGGGCCCCTACAATGAGCAGTTCTTC. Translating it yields CASSQVSGGPYNEQFF.

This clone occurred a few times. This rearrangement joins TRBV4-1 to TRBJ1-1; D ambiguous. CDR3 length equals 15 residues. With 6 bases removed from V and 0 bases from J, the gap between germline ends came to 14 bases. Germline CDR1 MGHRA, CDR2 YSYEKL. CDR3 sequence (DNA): TGCGCCAGCAGGACTCCCGAGACGGTGAACACTGAAGCTTTCTTT. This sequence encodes CASRTPETVNTEAFF.

The DNA for the CDR3 is TGCGCCAGCAGTGGAGGAGCGGGGGGTAGCAATGAGCAGTTCTTC. Translation: CASSGGAGGSNEQFF. The chain couples TRBV10-2 to TRBJ2-1, with 9 bases matching TRBD2. Trimming took 4 bases from V and 6 from J; bases not matched to a gene: 7. The V gene's germline CDR1 is WSHSY and CDR2 SAAADI. This CDR3 contains 15 residues.

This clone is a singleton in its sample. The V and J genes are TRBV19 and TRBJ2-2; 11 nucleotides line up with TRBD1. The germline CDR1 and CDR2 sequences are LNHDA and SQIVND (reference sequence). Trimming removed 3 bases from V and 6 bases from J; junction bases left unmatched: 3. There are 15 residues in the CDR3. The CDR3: CASSMVGQGAGELFF. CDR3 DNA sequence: TGTGCCAGTAGTATGGTGGGACAGGGGGCCGGGGAGCTGTTTTTT.

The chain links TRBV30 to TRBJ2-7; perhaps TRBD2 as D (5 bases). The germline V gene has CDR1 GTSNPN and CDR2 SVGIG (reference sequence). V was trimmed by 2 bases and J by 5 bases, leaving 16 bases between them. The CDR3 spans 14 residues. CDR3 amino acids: CAWSTPERANEQYF. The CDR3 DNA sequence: TGTGCCTGGAGTACACCGGAGAGGGCCAACGAGCAGTACTTC.